A single sample is the source of the 19 T cell receptor beta chains below, sequenced in a study of a mutant IDH1 vaccine in newly diagnosed glioma. Their antigens remain unidentified. Sequenced by immunoSEQ multiplex PCR; TCRdb stores in-frame clones only, minus some. The table lists 40,000 to 60,000 clones, approximately 78% of them singletons. The time point: week 5, during vaccination. In the vaccine, a single dose held 300 ug of the mutant IDH1 20-mer peptide, along with topical imiquimod. The sequenced sample was PBMCs, obtained from a glioma patient whose treatment included an IDH1 peptide vaccine. These receptors all come from a woman aged 40 to 49 with glioma.

The DNA for the CDR3 is TGTGCCAGCAGCCAGAGGGGGGCGGGCGCCGAGCAGTACTTC. Encoded protein: CASSQRGAGAEQYF. This chain links TRBV14 with TRBJ2-7; tentatively, D is TRBD1 or TRBD2 (6 bases each). Trimming removed 3 bases from V and 6 bases from J, with 15 bases in between. The V gene's germline CDR1 is SGHDN and CDR2 FVKESK. CDR3 length: 14 residues.

The chain joins TRBV7-2 to TRBJ2-3, with TRBD1 identical over 7 bases. The germline gives CDR1 SGHTA, CDR2 FQGNSA. This CDR3 comprises 12 residues. V lost 5 bases to trimming and J lost 10 bases; unmatched junction nucleotides: 6. The CDR3 DNA reads as TGTGCCAGCAGCCCTGGACAGGCAGCGCAGTATTTT. Its translation: CASSPGQAAQYF.

This chain joins TRBV27 and TRBJ1-5; D uncertain. CDR1 and CDR2 from the germline V gene are MNHEY and SMNVEV (reference sequence). V was clipped by 2 bases and J by 2 bases, with 7 bases between them. CDR3 length equals 14 residues. CDR3 sequence reads: CASSLVGGNQPQHF. In nucleotides, the CDR3 is TGTGCCAGCAGTTTAGTGGGCGGCAATCAGCCCCAGCATTTT.

This clone has a handful of counts. The gene calls are TRBV10-3 and TRBJ1-5; D unclear. There are 14 residues in the CDR3. Germline V CDR1 and CDR2: ENHRY, SYGVKD. Between the trimmed V and J ends, which lost 2 bases and 0 bases, there was a span of 5 bases. This chain's CDR3 is CAISEGYSNQPQHF. As DNA, the CDR3 is TGTGCCATCAGTGAGGGCTATAGCAATCAGCCCCAGCATTTT.

V gene TRBV18 combines with J gene TRBJ2-2; a weak D match, TRBD2 (6 bases). Germline CDR1 reads KGHSH; CDR2 reads LQKENI. Trimming cost V 4 bases and J 1 base, with 13 bases left between them. The length of the CDR3 is 16 residues. The chain's CDR3 is CASSQSPGVNTGELFF. The CDR3 DNA is TGTGCCAGCTCACAGAGTCCGGGGGTGAACACCGGGGAGCTGTTTTTT.

The genes are TRBV18 and TRBJ2-4, with D perhaps matching TRBD2 (6 bases). The length of the CDR3 is 14 residues. The germline V gene has CDR1 KGHSH and CDR2 LQKENI. Between the trimmed V and J ends, which lost 6 bases and 5 bases, there was a span of 14 bases. CDR3 amino acids: CASSRAPSENIQYF. The CDR3 nucleotides read TGTGCCAGCTCCCGAGCACCTAGCGAAAACATTCAGTACTTC.

This clone showed up just a few times. The chain combines TRBV18 with TRBJ1-1; 8 nucleotides match TRBD1. CDR3 size: 14 residues. CDR1 and CDR2 (germline): KGHSH, LQKENI. Trimming removed 4 bases from V and 1 base from J; junction bases left unmatched: 2. CDR3 region: CASSLGQGNTEAFF. For the CDR3, the DNA is TGTGCCAGCTCACTCGGACAGGGGAACACTGAAGCTTTCTTT.

This clone has more than one count but fewer than ten. J is TRBJ1-2 and V is TRBV6-1; 9 positions match TRBD1. CDR1 is MNHNS and CDR2 is SASEGT in the germline V gene. Trimming removed 5 bases from V and 6 bases from J; junction bases left unmatched: 7. The CDR3 consists of 14 residues. The CDR3 DNA sequence: TGTGCCAGCAGTCTCAACAGGGGGCGGGATGGCTACACCTTC. Translated: CASSLNRGRDGYTF.

This sequence joins TRBV4-3 and TRBJ2-3, with 12 bases lining up with TRBD2. Germline V gene sequence: CDR1 LGHNA, CDR2 YSLEER. The CDR3 sequence is 15 residues long. The ends lost 4 bases at V and 5 bases at J; junction bases unmatched: 4. CDR3 sequence reads: CASSPASGGVDTQYF. The CDR3 coding sequence is TGCGCCAGCAGCCCGGCTAGCGGGGGGGTAGATACGCAGTATTTT.

This clone was detected once. CDR3 coding DNA: TGTGCCAGCAGATCACCCCTAGCGGGGGGACACACAGATACGCAGTATTTT. It is translated as CASRSPLAGGHTDTQYF. The V gene is TRBV2, the J gene TRBJ2-3, with TRBD2 matching 11 bases. The J segment lost 2 bases and the V segment lost 6 bases, leaving 10 bases of the junction unmatched. Germline V lookup: CDR1 SNHLY, CDR2 FYNNEI. The CDR3 covers 17 residues.

The chain links TRBV7-2 to TRBJ2-7; no clear D gene. The germline gives CDR1 SGHTA, CDR2 FQGNSA. V lost 1 base to trimming and J lost 0 bases, with 10 bases between them. The CDR3 spans 15 residues. CDR3 sequence: CASSLVWRSSYEQYF. The CDR3 coding sequence is TGTGCCAGCAGCTTAGTCTGGCGCAGCTCCTACGAGCAGTACTTC.

To note about this clone: One end of the junction fails to match germline, which may point to a read error. The rearrangement uses TRBV27 and TRBJ2-3; 7 bases fit TRBD2. This CDR3 has 17 residues. In germline, CDR1 is MNHEY, CDR2 SMNVEV (reference sequence). CDR3 in amino acids: CASRRLPPGLPVGTQYF. The CDR3 coding sequence is TGTGCCAGCAGGAGGCTACCCCCGGGACTACCCGTAGGTACGCAATATTTT.

V and J are TRBV6-5 and TRBJ1-2; D possibly corresponds to TRBD1 (5 bases). CDR3 length: 15 residues. Trimming left V 0 bases short and J 6 bases short, with 14 bases between. CDR1 is MNHEY and CDR2 is SVGAGI in the germline V gene. The CDR3 DNA reads TGTGCCAGCAGTTACTCGGGGCTAGGGGATGATGGCTACACCTTC. This translates into CASSYSGLGDDGYTF.

This rearrangement joins TRBV5-1 to TRBJ1-1; 7 nucleotides align to TRBD1. J was trimmed by 5 bases and V by 4 bases; bases with no gene match: 11. This CDR3 comprises 15 residues. CDR1 and CDR2 (germline): SGHRS, YFSETQ. The CDR3 DNA follows: TGCGCCAGCAGCCCAGGACAGGTTTGGCGAACTGAAGCTTTCTTT. This sequence encodes CASSPGQVWRTEAFF. The entire variable domain, with the rest obtained from reference TRBV5-1 and TRBJ1-1, is as follows: KAGVTQTPRYLIKTRGQQVTLSCSPISGHRSVSWYQQTPGQGLQFLFEYFSETQRNKGNFPGRFSGRQFSNSRSEMNVSTLELGDSALYLCASSPGQVWRTEAFFGQGTRLTVV.

The CDR3 reads CSVADRGNGYTF. The CDR3 DNA reads as TGCAGCGTTGCGGACAGGGGGAATGGCTACACCTTC. V usage is TRBV29-1 and J usage is TRBJ1-2; 10 nucleotides agree with TRBD1. Looked up from germline, CDR1 is SQVTM and CDR2 is ANQGSEA. CDR3 length: 12 amino acids. V lost 4 bases to trimming and J lost 6 bases; unmatched junction nucleotides: 2.

The J gene is TRBJ1-2, the V gene TRBV6-1; D is perhaps TRBD1 (5 bases). There are 13 residues in the CDR3. The germline V gene encodes CDR1 MNHNS and CDR2 SASEGT. V lost 4 bases and J lost 3, with 9 bases in between. DNA for the CDR3: TGTGCCAGCAGTGTCGGGACGGACTATGGCTACACCTTC. Translation gives CASSVGTDYGYTF.

The chain uses TRBV15 and TRBJ1-1; no reliable D call. V dropped 1 base and J dropped 2 bases, with 11 bases sitting between them. Germline-derived CDR1 and CDR2 are LNHNV and YYDKDF (reference sequence). The CDR3 extends over 15 amino acids. The CDR3 reads CATSRVDTVNTEAFF. The CDR3 nucleotides read TGTGCCACCAGCAGAGTCGACACGGTAAACACTGAAGCTTTCTTT.

This sequence joins TRBV18 and TRBJ1-5; no clear D gene. V shed 5 bases and J shed 0 bases, with 11 bases lying between them. Germline V lookup: CDR1 KGHSH, CDR2 LQKENI. The CDR3 sequence is 15 residues long. The CDR3 sequence: CASSSEPYSNQPQHF. The CDR3 bases are TGTGCCAGCTCATCAGAGCCGTATAGCAATCAGCCCCAGCATTTT.

The chain couples TRBV5-6 to TRBJ2-5; D is perhaps TRBD1 (5 bases). This CDR3 region has 15 residues. CDR1 and CDR2 (germline): SGHDT, YYEEEE. V was cut by 4 bases and J by 0 bases, with 13 bases left in between. The CDR3, as DNA: TGTGCCAGCAGCAATCAGGGCTGGAACCAAGAGACCCAGTACTTC. Its translation: CASSNQGWNQETQYF.